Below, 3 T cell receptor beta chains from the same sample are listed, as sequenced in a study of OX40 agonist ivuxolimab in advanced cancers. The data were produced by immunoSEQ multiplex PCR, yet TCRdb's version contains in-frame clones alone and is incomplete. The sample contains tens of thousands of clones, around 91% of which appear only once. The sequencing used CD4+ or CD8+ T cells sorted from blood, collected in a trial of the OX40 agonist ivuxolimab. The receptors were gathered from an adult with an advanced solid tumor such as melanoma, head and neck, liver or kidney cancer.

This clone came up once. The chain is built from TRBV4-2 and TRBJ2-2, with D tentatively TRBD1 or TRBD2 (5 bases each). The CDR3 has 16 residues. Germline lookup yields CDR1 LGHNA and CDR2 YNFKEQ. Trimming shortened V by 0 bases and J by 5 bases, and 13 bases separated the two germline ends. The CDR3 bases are TGTGCCAGCAGCCAAGATCTGGGGGTGGAAACCGGGGAGCTGTTTTTT. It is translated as CASSQDLGVETGELFF.

DNA for the CDR3: TGTGCCAGCGGCGACGGGGGTTATGGCTACACCTTC. Protein product: CASGDGGYGYTF. The genes are TRBV5-5 and TRBJ1-2, with D possibly being TRBD1 (5 bases). Germline assignment: CDR1 SGHKS and CDR2 YYEKEE (reference sequence). The CDR3 runs to 12 residues. V was pared by 7 bases and J by 5 bases, with 12 bases between.

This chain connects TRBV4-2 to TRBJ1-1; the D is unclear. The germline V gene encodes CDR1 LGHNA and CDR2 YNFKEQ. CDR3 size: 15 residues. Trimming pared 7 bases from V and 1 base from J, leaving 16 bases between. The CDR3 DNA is TGTGCCAGCACTAATATAAACGTAAAGAACACTGAAGCTTTCTTT. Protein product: CASTNINVKNTEAFF.